One TCR beta chain is described in this entry. Its antigen is not known. Trimming took 11 bases from V and 5 from J, leaving 21 bases between them. CDR1 and CDR2 (germline): SNHLY, FYNNEI. The CDR3 runs 14 residues. These data come from a study of OX40 agonist ivuxolimab in advanced cancers. The overall study: Dose-escalation patients' cancers were hepatocellular carcinoma, melanoma, renal cell or head and neck cancer.

Profiling relied on immunoSEQ multiplex PCR, and the TCRdb table lists in-frame clones only, not all of them. The table records roughly 30,000 clones, 90% of them present only once. Study-wide results and caveats: Low normalized T-cell clonal expansion was additionally recorded for some nonresponders. Both CD4+ and CD8+ T cell populations in blood had undergone clonal expansion by week 6 at 0.1 to 3.0 mg/kg. Partial responders at 0.1-3.0 mg/kg showed near-lowest clonal expansion.

The chain has TRBV2 and TRBJ2-5; possible D gene TRBD2, 7 bases. The sample consisted of CD4+ or CD8+ T cells sorted from blood, taken in a trial of the OX40 agonist ivuxolimab. This sequence originates from an adult with an advanced solid tumor such as melanoma, head and neck, liver or kidney cancer. The CDR3: CAGTTWGAGETQYF. For the CDR3, the DNA is TGTGCCGGGACTACATGGGGGGCCGGGGAGACCCAGTACTTC.